This entry concerns a single T cell receptor beta chain. The sample comes from a study of blood T cell repertoires in COVID-19. Study background: Some COVID-19 samples were acute and others convalescent; all came from the United States, Italy and Spain. The cDNA or gDNA used as material had been derived from T cells, B-cell-depleted T cells, or PBMCs.

Seattle enrolled patients during active infection and tracked them longitudinally. The data were produced by immunoSEQ multiplex PCR, yet TCRdb's version contains in-frame clones alone and is incomplete. In the table there are approximately 190,000 clones, 82% of which are singletons. Sequenced material: peripheral blood. The TCR comes from a woman aged 60 to 75 with COVID-19, enrolled during active disease.

CDR3 sequence: CASSFRGYNSPLHF. The CDR3 DNA reads TGTGCCAGCAGTTTCAGGGGATATAATTCACCCCTCCACTTT. This rearrangement joins TRBV27 to TRBJ1-6, with D perhaps matching TRBD1 (6 bases). In germline, CDR1 is MNHEY, CDR2 SMNVEV (reference sequence). V gave up 3 bases and J gave up 4 bases, with 7 bases separating them. CDR3 length equals 14 residues.